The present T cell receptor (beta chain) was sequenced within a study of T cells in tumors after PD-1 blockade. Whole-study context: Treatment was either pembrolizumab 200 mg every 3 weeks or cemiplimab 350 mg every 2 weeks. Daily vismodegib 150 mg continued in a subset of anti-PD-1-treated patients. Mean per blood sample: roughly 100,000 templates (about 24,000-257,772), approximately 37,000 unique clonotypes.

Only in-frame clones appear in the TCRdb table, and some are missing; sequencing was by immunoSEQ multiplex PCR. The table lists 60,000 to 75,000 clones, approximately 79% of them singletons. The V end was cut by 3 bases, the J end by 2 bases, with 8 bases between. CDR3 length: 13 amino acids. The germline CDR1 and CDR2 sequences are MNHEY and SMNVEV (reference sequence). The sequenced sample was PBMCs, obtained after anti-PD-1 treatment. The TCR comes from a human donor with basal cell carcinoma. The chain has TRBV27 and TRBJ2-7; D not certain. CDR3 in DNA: TGTGCCAGCAGTTTGTCCCCCCCCTACGAGCAGTACTTC. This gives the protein CASSLSPPYEQYF.